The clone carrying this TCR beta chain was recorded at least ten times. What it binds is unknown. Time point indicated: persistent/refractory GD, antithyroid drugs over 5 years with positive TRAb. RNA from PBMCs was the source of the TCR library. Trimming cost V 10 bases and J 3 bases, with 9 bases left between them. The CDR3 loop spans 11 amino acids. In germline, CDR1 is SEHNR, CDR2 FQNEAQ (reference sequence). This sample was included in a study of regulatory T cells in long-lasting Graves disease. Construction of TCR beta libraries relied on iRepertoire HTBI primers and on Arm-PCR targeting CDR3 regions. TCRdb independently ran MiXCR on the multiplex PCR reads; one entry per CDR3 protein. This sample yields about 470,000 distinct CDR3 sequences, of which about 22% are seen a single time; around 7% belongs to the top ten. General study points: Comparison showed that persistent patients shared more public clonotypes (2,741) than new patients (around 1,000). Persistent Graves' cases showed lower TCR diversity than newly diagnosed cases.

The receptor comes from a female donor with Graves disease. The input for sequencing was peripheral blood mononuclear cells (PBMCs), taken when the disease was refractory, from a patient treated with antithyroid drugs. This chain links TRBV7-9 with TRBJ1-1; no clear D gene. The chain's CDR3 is CATEIDTEAFF. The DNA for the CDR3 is TGTGCCACCGAGATCGACACTGAAGCTTTCTTT.